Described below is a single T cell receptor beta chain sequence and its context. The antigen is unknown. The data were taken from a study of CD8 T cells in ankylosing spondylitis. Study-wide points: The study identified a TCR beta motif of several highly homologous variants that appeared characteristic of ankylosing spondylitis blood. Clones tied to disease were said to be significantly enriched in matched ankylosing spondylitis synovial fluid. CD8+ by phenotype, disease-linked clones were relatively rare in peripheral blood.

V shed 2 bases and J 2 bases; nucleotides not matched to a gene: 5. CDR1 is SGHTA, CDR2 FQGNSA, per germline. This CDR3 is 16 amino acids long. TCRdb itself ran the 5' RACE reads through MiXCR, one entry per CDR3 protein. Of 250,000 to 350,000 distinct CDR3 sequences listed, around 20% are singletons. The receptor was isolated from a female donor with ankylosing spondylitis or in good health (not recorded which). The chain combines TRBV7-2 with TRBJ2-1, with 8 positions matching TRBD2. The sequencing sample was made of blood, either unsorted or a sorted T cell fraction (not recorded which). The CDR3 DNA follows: TGTGCCAGCAGCTTAAAGTTCGGGAGGGCCTACAATGAGCAGTTCTTC. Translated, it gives CASSLKFGRAYNEQFF.